Included here is one T cell receptor beta chain sequence, with context. Its target is not known. The PCR employed 60 Vbeta primers together with 13 Jbeta primers. The assay was immunoSEQ multiplex PCR, and TCRdb's table has in-frame clones only and misses some. The sample lists about 170,000 clones; around 78% were seen once. The record originates from a study of cytomegalovirus exposure and HLA in healthy donors. Broader study findings: When presence/absence was analysed, sequencing depth was taken to be roughly uniform across donors. Among TCR beta chains, those listed as cytomegalovirus-associated numbered over 150. Follow-up analysis seemed to connect common viral pathogens with several of the most significant clusters identified. Three chains linked to CMV were shown in vitro to be specific for CMV antigens.

Trimming removed 1 base from V and 4 bases from J, with 19 bases in between. The CDR3 runs 18 residues. From germline, CDR1 is SGHAT and CDR2 FQNNGV. The TCR was taken from a woman aged 25 to 45 in good health and CMV-seropositive. Sequencing input: PBMCs. This chain links TRBV11-2 with TRBJ2-2; perhaps TRBD1 as D (6 bases). CDR3 residues: CASSLGLQGEGITGELFF. DNA for the CDR3: TGTGCCAGCAGCTTAGGCCTACAGGGCGAGGGGATCACCGGGGAGCTGTTTTTT.